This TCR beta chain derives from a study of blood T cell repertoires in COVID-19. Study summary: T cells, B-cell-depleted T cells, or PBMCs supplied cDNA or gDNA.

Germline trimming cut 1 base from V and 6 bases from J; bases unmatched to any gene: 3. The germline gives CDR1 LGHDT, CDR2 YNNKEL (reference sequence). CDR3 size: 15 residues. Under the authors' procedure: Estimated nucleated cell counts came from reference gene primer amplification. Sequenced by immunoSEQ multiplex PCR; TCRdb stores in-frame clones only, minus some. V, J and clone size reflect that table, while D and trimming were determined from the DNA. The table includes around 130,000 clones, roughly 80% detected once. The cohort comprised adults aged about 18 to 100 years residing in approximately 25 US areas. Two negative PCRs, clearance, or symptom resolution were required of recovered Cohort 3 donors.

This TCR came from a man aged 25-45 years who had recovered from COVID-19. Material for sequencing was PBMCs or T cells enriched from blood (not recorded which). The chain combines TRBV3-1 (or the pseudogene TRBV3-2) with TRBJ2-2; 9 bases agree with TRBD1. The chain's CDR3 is CASSQAGTGPGELFF. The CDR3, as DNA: TGTGCCAGCAGCCAAGCTGGGACAGGGCCCGGGGAGCTGTTTTTT.